This TCR beta chain was documented in a study of blood T cell repertoires in COVID-19. For the study at large: Whether acute or convalescent, the COVID-19 samples came from the United States, Italy and Spain. T cells, B-cell-depleted T cells, or PBMCs supplied cDNA or gDNA.

CDR3 length equals 17 residues. Trimming took off 6 bases at V and 1 base at J, with 19 bases between the two ends. CDR1 is SNHLY, CDR2 FYNNEI, per germline. In the source study's methods: Estimation of nucleated cell counts was performed using reference gene primer amplification. Produced via immunoSEQ multiplex PCR; TCRdb's table is partial and in-frame only. V, J and clone size were drawn from that table, and D and trimming were deduced from the DNA. The sample consists of over 110,000 clones, 80% to 90% of them appearing once. Specimen: peripheral blood. The rearrangement links TRBV2 to TRBJ2-4; perhaps TRBD1 as D (5 bases). This receptor was obtained from a woman aged 45-65 years with acute or convalescent COVID-19. The CDR3 is CASRGLDTLRAKNIQYF. In DNA, the CDR3 is TGTGCCAGCAGAGGCCTGGACACACTACGGGCCAAAAACATTCAGTACTTC.